These 9 T cell receptor beta chains were all obtained from the same sample, sequenced in a study of blood T cell repertoires in COVID-19. The table came from immunoSEQ multiplex PCR; TCRdb's copy has only in-frame clones and leaves some out. Of around 100,000 clones listed, roughly 85% are singletons. The sample was peripheral blood. Receptors originate from a man between 45 and 60 years old in a cohort sampled during active COVID-19.

The chain joins TRBV7-7 to TRBJ2-1, with a tentative D call TRBD2 (5 bases). This CDR3 is 15 amino acids long. Germline V CDR1 and CDR2: SSHAT, FNYEAQ (reference sequence). Trimming removed 3 bases from V and 5 bases from J, with 14 bases in between. CDR3 sequence: CASSFNSDYNNEQFF. CDR3 nucleotide sequence: TGTGCCAGCAGCTTCAACTCAGACTACAACAATGAGCAGTTCTTC.

V and J are TRBV5-1 and TRBJ2-1, with 10 positions matching TRBD2. The CDR3 consists of 15 residues. CDR1 is SGHRS, CDR2 YFSETQ, per germline. The V segment lost 0 bases and the J segment 10 bases; nucleotides outside the gene matches: 7. The chain's CDR3 is CASSLEAGGLREQFF. The CDR3 nucleotides are TGCGCCAGCAGCTTGGAAGCGGGGGGGTTAAGAGAGCAGTTCTTC.

This chain joins TRBV4-1 and TRBJ2-7, with TRBD1 as a possible D gene (6 bases). The V end was cut by 2 bases, the J end by 0 bases, with 14 bases between. Germline V gene data show CDR1 as MGHRA and CDR2 as YSYEKL. The CDR3 has 16 residues. CDR3 residues: CASSQWKRTASYEQYV. CDR3 DNA: TGCGCCAGCAGCCAATGGAAACGGACAGCCTCCTACGAGCAGTACGTC.

The chain joins TRBV27 to TRBJ2-1; 8 bases are shared with TRBD2. CDR1 MNHEY and CDR2 SMNVEV come from the germline V gene (reference sequence). This CDR3 is 15 amino acids long. The V gene end was trimmed by 5 bases and the J gene end by 4 bases; junction bases not matched to a gene: 7. The CDR3: CASSGRIAGYNEQFF. CDR3 sequence (DNA): TGTGCCAGCAGTGGTAGGATAGCGGGGTACAATGAGCAGTTCTTC.

The chain has TRBV24-1 and TRBJ1-2, with 8 bases aligning to TRBD1. CDR1 and CDR2 (germline): KGHDR, SFDVKD. V gave up 4 bases and J gave up 5 bases; unmatched junction bases: 8. The CDR3 contains 15 residues. The CDR3 nucleotides are TGTGCCACCAGTGAGGGACAGACAGGGGTTTATGGCTACACCTTC. This gives the protein CATSEGQTGVYGYTF.

V is TRBV15 and J is TRBJ2-5; no firm D call. CDR1 LNHNV and CDR2 YYDKDF come from the germline V gene (reference sequence). The V gene lost 5 bases and the J gene lost 2 bases, with 18 bases spanning the gap. This CDR3 is 16 amino acids long. CDR3 coding DNA: TGTGCCACCAGCCCACGAGTGGGCCTCGGTCAAGAGACCCAGTACTTC. This codes for CATSPRVGLGQETQYF.

This chain connects TRBV2 to TRBJ1-4, with D possibly TRBD1 on 5 matching bases. Germline-derived CDR1 and CDR2 are SNHLY and FYNNEI. This CDR3 has 13 amino acids. The V end lost 8 bases, the J end lost 7 bases, and 14 bases lay between the germline ends. The CDR3 is CASVSGGGEKLFF. The DNA for the CDR3 is TGTGCCAGCGTATCCGGGGGAGGTGAAAAACTGTTTTTT. Full variable domain (missing parts from reference TRBV2 and TRBJ1-4): EPEVTQTPSHQVTQMGQEVILRCVPISNHLYFYWYRQILGQKVEFLVSFYNNEISEKSEIFDDQFSVERPDGSNFTLKIRSTKLEDSAMYFCASVSGGGEKLFFGSGTQLSVL.

The V and J genes are TRBV5-6 and TRBJ2-7; perhaps TRBD1 as D (6 bases). Between the trimmed V and J ends, which lost 2 bases and 2 bases, there was a span of 8 bases. The CDR3 loop spans 13 amino acids. Germline V lookup: CDR1 SGHDT, CDR2 YYEEEE. The CDR3 region has the DNA TGTGCCAGCAGCTTAGGGGGAACCTACGAGCAGTACGTC. It translates to CASSLGGTYEQYV.

This clone was counted a single time. The chain recombines TRBV9 with TRBJ2-3, with 11 bases aligning to TRBD2. CDR1 and CDR2 from the germline V gene are SGDLS and YYNGEE. The CDR3 runs to 16 residues. V lost 0 bases and J lost 7; bases outside the gene matches: 7. The CDR3 DNA is TGTGCCAGCAGCGTAGCCACTAGCGGGGGTTCGAATACGCAGTATTTT. Its translation: CASSVATSGGSNTQYF.